This entry describes one TCR beta chain. No antigen is known for it. Reverse transcribing all isolated RNA meant expressed TCRB transcripts were sequenced. Profiling relied on immunoSEQ multiplex PCR, and the TCRdb table lists in-frame clones only, not all of them. This table has just under 150,000 clones, about 10% appearing once. Looked up from germline, CDR1 is GTSNPN and CDR2 is SVGIG (reference sequence). V was clipped by 5 bases and J by 1 base; unmatched bases: 4. The CDR3 spans 14 residues. The sample originates from a study of beta chain features in type 1 diabetes. Findings and caveats of the study: cDNA-based reads could over-represent cells with high TCR expression. It was among patients, rather than healthy donors, that naive, central memory and Treg TCRB repertoires appeared more similar.

Material: naive CD4+ T cells from blood. The chain uses TRBV30 and TRBJ1-1, with TRBD1 identical over 10 bases. This clonotype was sampled from a man aged 18 to 29 in good health. The CDR3 bases are TGTGCCTGGGAGACAGGGGGCTCGAACACTGAAGCTTTCTTT. This translates into CAWETGGSNTEAFF.